This TCR beta chain was obtained from a study of blood T cell repertoires in COVID-19 (dated by TCRdb to the early 2020s). About the investigation overall: Samples covering the acute and convalescent phases of COVID-19 were provided by collaborators in the United States, Italy and Spain. Nearly every sample came with metadata listing a de-identified subject ID, COVID-19 status, age in years and sex. Subjects who had been exposed to COVID-19, were actively infected with it, or had recovered from it provided the deeply sampled blood TCRbeta repertoires that made up the dataset. The samples were drawn from two sources: the first 160 participants of the ongoing ImmuneRACE study, and 1,000 to 1,500 subjects contributed by 6 global collaborators. The repertoires were made available in a free public database intended to serve as a resource for research on the immune response to SARS-CoV-2. Where HLA class I and class II types were available, the types were taken from metadata supplied by the sample provider, not from assay-based typing. The prospective study material was composed of cDNA or gDNA derived from T cells, B-cell-depleted T cells, or PBMCs.

This clone has a handful of counts. The antigen it recognizes is unknown. It has no much larger one-base neighbor in the sample; base qualities were not kept. TCRbeta CDR3 regions were amplified from genomic DNA using the immunoSEQ Assay, a bias-controlled multiplex PCR. In the authors' own workflow: The number of nucleated cells in each sample was estimated by amplification of reference gene primers within the assay. To quantify the absolute abundance of each unique TCRbeta CDR3 rearrangement, sequence reads were collapsed and filtered. For each sample, productive Simpson clonality was calculated as the square root of Simpson's diversity index across productive rearrangements. The table comes from immuneACCESS by way of TCRdb, which keeps in-frame sequences with V and J called. Part of the clones is missing from these tables; in studies checked, under half for an unresolved V gene and the rest for unknown reasons. V, J and clone size were drawn from that table, and D and trimming were deduced from the DNA. The sample contains 200,000 to 250,000 clones, around 86% of them found a single time. The top ten constitute around an eighth of the sample.

Collaborating institutions collected whole blood in K2EDTA tubes following their own protocols. For TCRbeta analysis, collaborators shipped samples in one of three forms: frozen whole blood, isolated PBMCs, or DNA extracted from either of those sample types. Trimming removed 4 bases from V and 4 bases from J, leaving 7 bases between the germline ends. CDR1 DFQATT and CDR2 SNEGSKA were looked up in the germline V gene (reference sequence). From its cysteine to its phenylalanine, the CDR3 spans 11 amino acids. Kept here is only the CDR3 DNA, which spans 33 bases and is read in frame from base 1. General conclusions and limits of the study: The quantity of clinical and demographic metadata differed by source and by participant and was supplied without curation.

Material for sequencing was peripheral blood. This clonotype was sampled from a man aged 80 or over with acute or convalescent COVID-19. The chain is assembled from TRBV20-1 and TRBJ1-1; TRBD1 is possibly the D segment (6 matching bases). The nucleotide sequence is TGCAGTGCTACAGGGGCCACTGAAGCTTTCTTT. Translated, this is CSATGATEAFF.